This T cell receptor (beta chain) was sequenced during a study of blood T cell repertoires in COVID-19. In the study overall: Sites across the United States, Italy and Spain contributed samples from acute and convalescent COVID-19. T cells, B-cell-depleted T cells, or PBMCs supplied cDNA or gDNA.

Source study methods: Estimates of nucleated cell counts were drawn from the amplification of reference gene primers. Generated by immunoSEQ multiplex PCR, the TCRdb table keeps only in-frame clones and is missing some. The V and J calls and the clone size are those of that table, but D and trimming were determined from the DNA. The sample includes some 89,000 clones, 65% to 85% seen only once; the top ten take about 11%. Looked up from germline, CDR1 is SGHDT and CDR2 is YYEEEE. V lost 4 bases, J lost 4 bases, and 15 bases lay in between. The CDR3 runs to 16 residues. What was sequenced was peripheral blood. The J gene is TRBJ1-6, the V gene TRBV5-6, with D unclear. This receptor was obtained from a man between 65 and 85 years old with acute or convalescent COVID-19. The CDR3 sequence: CASSALNSLYNSPLHF. DNA for the CDR3: TGTGCCAGCAGCGCGCTTAACAGTCTATATAATTCACCCCTCCACTTT.